This is a list of T cell receptor beta chains from one sample in a study of blood T cell repertoires in COVID-19. The protocol was immunoSEQ multiplex PCR, while the TCRdb copy is restricted to in-frame clones and leaves out a portion. The table has fewer than 110,000 clones, roughly 88% seen once. Sequences were obtained from peripheral blood. The receptors come from a human donor in a cohort sampled during active COVID-19. CDR3s include the opening cysteine and the closing phenylalanine or tryptophan. A D gene is named only where the DNA matches it firmly. Some rows mark clone size as missing; the rest say once, few, many or name a class of expanded clone.

TRBJ2-5	TRBV5-6	TRBD2	.	TGTGCCAGCAGCTTAACTAGCGTTGAGACCCAGTACTTC	CASSLTSVETQYF
TRBJ2-5	TRBV9	TRBD1	.	TGTGCCAGCAGCGACCAGGGGGCTGGTGGAGAGACCCAGTACTTC	CASSDQGAGGETQYF
TRBJ1-4	TRBV5-1	.	.	TGCGCCAGCAGCTCCTGGGGGGCAACTAATGAAAAACTGTTTTTT	CASSSWGATNEKLFF
TRBJ1-3	TRBV3-1/TRBV3-2	.	.	TGTGCCAGCAGCCAGGTACAGGACCACTACTCTGGAAACACCATATATTTT	CASSQVQDHYSGNTIYF
TRBJ2-1	TRBV7-3	TRBD2	.	TGTGCCAGCAGCTTATTTCCGGGGGGCTCCTACAATGAGCAGTTCTTC	CASSLFPGGSYNEQFF
TRBJ2-1	TRBV15	.	.	TGTGCCACCAGCAAACAGAGCTACAATGAGCAGTTCTTC	CATSKQSYNEQFF
TRBJ2-3	TRBV11-3	TRBD2	once	TGTGCCAGCAGCTTAGGGACTAGCGGCACAGATACGCAGTATTTT	CASSLGTSGTDTQYF
TRBJ2-1	TRBV20-1	TRBD1	.	TGCAGTGCTAGTCCCGGGACAGGGCCTTACAATGAGCAGTTCTTC	CSASPGTGPYNEQFF
TRBJ1-5	TRBV12-3/TRBV12-4	.	.	TGTGCCAGCAGTCGTCAGGGGAATCAGCCCCAGCATTTT	CASSRQGNQPQHF
TRBJ1-1	TRBV11-2	.	once	TGTGCCAGCAGCTTAGAGTCTACGATTGAAGCTTTCTTT	CASSLESTIEAFF
TRBJ1-5	TRBV28	TRBD1	once	TGTGCCAGCAGGACGACAGGGTTTAATCAGCCCCAGCATTTT	CASRTTGFNQPQHF
TRBJ1-3	TRBV2	TRBD1	.	TGTGCCACCTTCCCGACAGGGGATTATTTCTCTGGAAACACCATATATTTT	CATFPTGDYFSGNTIYF
TRBJ2-3	TRBV6-5	.	.	TGTGCCAGCAGAAGGGGTATCTCCACAGATACGCAGTATTTT	CASRRGISTDTQYF
TRBJ1-3	TRBV7-9	.	.	TGTGCCAGCAGCTTAGGGGCAGGGCCTGGAAACACCATATATTTT	CASSLGAGPGNTIYF
TRBJ1-1	TRBV30	.	.	TGTGCCTGGAGTGTACTGGGGCAGGCAAACACTGAAGCTTTCTTT	CAWSVLGQANTEAFF
TRBJ1-1	TRBV14	.	.	TGTGCCAGCAGCCAAGAAGGTACAGGGCTCACTGAAGCTTTCTTT	CASSQEGTGLTEAFF
TRBJ1-6	TRBV4-1	TRBD1	.	TGCGCCAGCAGCCAAGAAAAGATCGACAGGGGATATTCACCCCTCCACTTT	CASSQEKIDRGYSPLHF
TRBJ1-3	TRBV30	TRBD1	.	TGTGCTCAGGGGGGCGGGAACACCATATATTTT	CAQGGGNTIYF